The 22 T cell receptor beta chains reported below all come from one sample, sequenced in a study of vaccination and CD4 T cells after COVID-19. These receptors' antigens are unknown. The Oncomine TCR Beta short-read assay was applied to DNA of cultured CD4+ T cells. Via MiXCR, TCRdb re-called the PCR reads, giving one row per CDR3 protein. The table includes 11,000 to 15,000 distinct CDR3 sequences, about three fifths detected once. Described treatment: approximately 9-day PBMC culture with coronavirus spike peptide pools or control peptides (ViraFEST assay). The sequenced material came from CD4+ T cells from blood, cultured in vitro. These receptors were collected from a human donor who had recovered from COVID-19.

This chain links TRBV6-1 with TRBJ1-1; maybe TRBD1 (5 bases). The CDR3 runs 15 residues. V lost 5 bases, J lost 3 bases, and 16 bases lay in between. Germline V lookup: CDR1 MNHNS, CDR2 SASEGT. The CDR3 region has the DNA TGTGCCAGCAGTAACCGCGGACGGGGGGACACTGAAGCTTTCTTT. This translates into CASSNRGRGDTEAFF.

The gene calls are TRBV19 and TRBJ2-6; 10 nucleotides agree with TRBD1. CDR1 and CDR2 from the germline V gene are LNHDA and SQIVND (reference sequence). J gave up 4 bases and V 8 bases, and 5 bases lay outside the gene matches. CDR3 length: 15 residues. The CDR3 loop reads CASGQGGSGANVLTF. In nucleotides, the CDR3 is TGTGCCAGTGGACAGGGGGGATCAGGGGCCAACGTCCTGACTTTC.

The V gene is TRBV29-1, the J gene TRBJ2-7, with a weak D call TRBD1 (6 bases). The germline CDR1 and CDR2 sequences are SQVTM and ANQGSEA. The CDR3 totals 15 residues. The germline V and J ends were trimmed by 6 bases and 6 bases, with 24 bases remaining between them. This CDR3 is CSVHQAGTSPGEQYF. DNA of the CDR3: TGCAGCGTCCATCAGGCCGGGACATCCCCTGGCGAGCAGTACTTC.

V usage is TRBV27 and J usage is TRBJ2-3; 14 bases agree with TRBD2. J lost 0 bases, V lost 3 bases, and 8 bases had no gene match. Germline CDR1 and CDR2: MNHEY and SMNVEV (reference sequence). The CDR3 runs to 19 residues. CDR3 amino acids: CASSFGLAGGRSSTDTQYF. The CDR3 region has the DNA TGTGCCAGCAGTTTCGGACTAGCGGGAGGTCGTTCTAGCACAGATACGCAGTATTTT.

V gene TRBV10-3 combines with J gene TRBJ2-2; D call uncertain. CDR3 length: 14 residues. Germline CDR1 and CDR2: ENHRY and SYGVKD. V was shortened by 3 bases and J by 1 base, with 6 bases between the two germline ends. The CDR3 region has the DNA TGTGCCATCAGTGATTCAGGGAACACCGGGGAGCTGTTTTTT. It specifies CAISDSGNTGELFF.

The V and J genes are TRBV10-3 and TRBJ1-2, with D perhaps matching TRBD1 (5 bases). In germline, CDR1 is ENHRY, CDR2 SYGVKD. CDR3 length: 13 amino acids. V lost 9 bases, J lost 2 bases, and 13 bases lay in between. The CDR3 DNA is TGTGCCATTTCGGGGGGGTCAAACTATGGCTACACCTTC. Protein product: CAISGGSNYGYTF.

CDR3 amino acids: CSAHGRLADFVAKNIQYF. CDR3 nucleotide sequence: TGCAGTGCTCACGGACGACTAGCAGATTTCGTAGCCAAAAACATTCAGTACTTC. This sequence joins TRBV20-1 and TRBJ2-4, with 7 bases lining up with TRBD2. The V gene end was trimmed by 5 bases and the J gene end by 0 bases; junction bases not matched to a gene: 16. The V gene's germline CDR1 is DFQATT and CDR2 SNEGSKA (reference sequence). The CDR3 length is 18 residues.

This chain links TRBV20-1 with TRBJ1-2; 8 positions agree with TRBD1. Germline V gene data show CDR1 as DFQATT and CDR2 as SNEGSKA (reference sequence). The length of the CDR3 is 13 residues. J lost 6 bases, V lost 4 bases, and 7 bases had no gene match. This chain's CDR3 is CSAITGGNNGYTF. The CDR3 region has the DNA TGCAGTGCTATAACAGGGGGAAATAATGGCTACACCTTC.

This rearrangement joins TRBV12-3 or TRBV12-4 to TRBJ1-2, with 9 nucleotides matching TRBD1. Trimming at V came to 7 bases and at J to 8 bases, leaving 11 bases not matched to a gene. The CDR3 contains 14 residues. This CDR3 is CASNPWGQGEGYTF. Written as DNA, the CDR3 is TGTGCCAGCAATCCCTGGGGACAGGGTGAAGGCTACACCTTC.

The J gene is TRBJ1-5, the V gene TRBV7-2; weak D call: TRBD1 (6 bases). CDR3 length: 16 residues. The V gene lost 1 base and the J gene lost 0 bases, with 10 bases spanning the gap. CDR1 SGHTA and CDR2 FQGNSA come from the germline V gene. CDR3: CASSLGTVYSNQPQHF. CDR3 sequence (DNA): TGTGCCAGCAGCTTAGGGACAGTTTATAGCAATCAGCCCCAGCATTTT.

The J gene is TRBJ1-2, the V gene TRBV12-3 or TRBV12-4; TRBD1 is a possible D gene (6 bases). This CDR3 is built from 13 residues. Trimming removed 8 bases from V and 4 bases from J, with 14 bases in between. CDR3 loop: CASSAGVSYGYTF. The CDR3 coding sequence is TGTGCCAGCTCCGCAGGGGTTAGCTATGGCTACACCTTC.

The genes are TRBV20-1 and TRBJ2-7, with unresolved D. V was clipped by 6 bases and J by 6 bases, with 18 bases between them. Germline V CDR1 and CDR2: DFQATT, SNEGSKA (reference sequence). The CDR3 covers 13 residues. The CDR3 DNA is TGCAGTGCGACGCCCCCTCCGGAAGGCGAGCAGTACTTC. It specifies CSATPPPEGEQYF.

The rearrangement joins TRBV20-1 to TRBJ2-5; weak D call: TRBD2 (6 bases). The germline V and J ends were trimmed by 5 bases and 1 base, with 17 bases remaining between them. CDR1 is DFQATT and CDR2 is SNEGSKA in the germline V gene (reference sequence). The CDR3 extends over 15 amino acids. The CDR3 reads CSALPGLYVQETQYF. For the CDR3, the DNA is TGCAGTGCTTTACCGGGACTCTACGTCCAAGAGACCCAGTACTTC.

The chain joins TRBV6-5 to TRBJ2-2, with D uncertain. The CDR3 runs 13 residues. CDR1 and CDR2 from the germline V gene are MNHEY and SVGAGI. Trimming took 4 bases from V and 3 from J, leaving 6 bases between them. DNA of the CDR3: TGTGCCAGCAGTTGGCTCGACACCGGGGAGCTGTTTTTT. It yields the protein CASSWLDTGELFF.

This clonotype was detected a few times. The chain couples TRBV24-1 to TRBJ1-2; D gene unclear. This CDR3 has 13 amino acids. The V end was cut by 3 bases, the J end by 6 bases, with 10 bases between. Germline-derived CDR1 and CDR2 are KGHDR and SFDVKD. CDR3 DNA: TGTGCCACCAGTGATCCGAATGGGGATGGCTACACCTTC. It is translated as CATSDPNGDGYTF.

The V gene is TRBV6-1, the J gene TRBJ1-2; D possibly corresponds to TRBD1 (5 bases). V was clipped by 7 bases and J by 0 bases, with 15 bases between them. Germline V gene lookup returns CDR1 MNHNS and CDR2 SASEGT. The CDR3 extends over 15 amino acids. Here the CDR3 reads CASTLGVIANYGYTF. As DNA, the CDR3 is TGTGCCAGCACCTTGGGGGTAATCGCTAACTATGGCTACACCTTC.

The chain combines TRBV20-1 with TRBJ1-5, with a possible D match to TRBD1 (5 bases). Trimming took off 1 base at V and 2 bases at J, with 12 bases between the two ends. The CDR3 runs to 15 residues. Germline values: CDR1 DFQATT, CDR2 SNEGSKA (reference sequence). CDR3 amino acids: CSARVAGVRNQPQHF. In DNA, the CDR3 is TGCAGTGCTAGAGTGGCGGGGGTGCGCAATCAGCCCCAGCATTTT.

This clonotype appeared a few times. The rearrangement uses TRBV7-9 and TRBJ1-2; D is unresolved. Trimming cost V 5 bases and J 6 bases, with 13 bases left between them. CDR1 and CDR2 (germline): SEHNR, FQNEAQ (reference sequence). CDR3 length: 13 residues. The CDR3 sequence is CASSRDLGDGYTF. The DNA for the CDR3 is TGTGCCAGCAGCCGGGATTTAGGAGATGGCTACACCTTC. The complete variable domain, with remaining parts taken from reference TRBV7-9 and TRBJ1-2, reads DTGVSQNPRHKITKRGQNVTFRCDPISEHNRLYWYRQTLGQGPEFLTYFQNEAQLEKSRLLSDRFSAERPKGSFSTLEIQRTEQGDSAMYLCASSRDLGDGYTFGSGTRLTVV.

There are a few counts of this clonotype. The gene calls are TRBV15 and TRBJ1-1; tentative D call: TRBD1 (6 bases). In germline, CDR1 is LNHNV, CDR2 YYDKDF (reference sequence). V gave up 0 bases and J gave up 10 bases, with 27 bases separating them. CDR3 size: 18 residues. CDR3 in amino acids: CATSRDGKGGDWEDRAFF. The CDR3 bases are TGTGCCACCAGCAGAGATGGGAAGGGTGGTGATTGGGAGGACAGAGCTTTCTTT. The variable domain in full, with the rest retrieved from reference TRBV15 and TRBJ1-1, is DAMVIQNPRYQVTQFGKPVTLSCSQTLNHNVMYWYQQKSSQAPKLLFHYYDKDFNNEADTPDNFQSRRPNTSFCFLDIRSPGLGDTAMYLCATSRDGKGGDWEDRAFFGQGTRLTVV.

The V and J genes are TRBV7-9 and TRBJ1-6; the D is unclear. Germline V CDR1 and CDR2: SEHNR, FQNEAQ (reference sequence). The CDR3 totals 13 residues. The V gene lost 1 base and the J gene lost 8 bases, with 6 bases spanning the gap. The CDR3 DNA sequence: TGTGCCAGCAGCTTAGAGGCCGATTCACCCCTCCACTTT. It is translated as CASSLEADSPLHF.

This clonotype was counted only a few times. The chain is built from TRBV20-1 and TRBJ2-2; 9 bases line up with TRBD1. J lost 4 bases, V lost 6 bases, and 3 bases had no gene match. CDR1 DFQATT and CDR2 SNEGSKA come from the germline V gene (reference sequence). This CDR3 region has 13 residues. The CDR3 loop is CSARDRVTGELFF. In DNA form, the CDR3 reads TGCAGTGCCCGGGACAGGGTCACCGGGGAGCTGTTTTTT.

V is TRBV2 and J is TRBJ2-1; no reliable D call. The V gene's germline CDR1 is SNHLY and CDR2 FYNNEI. Trimming removed 4 bases at V and 9 bases at J, with 7 bases between. The CDR3 spans 11 residues. The CDR3 protein is CASSVVGEQFF. The DNA for the CDR3 is TGTGCCAGCAGTGTTGTAGGTGAGCAGTTCTTC.